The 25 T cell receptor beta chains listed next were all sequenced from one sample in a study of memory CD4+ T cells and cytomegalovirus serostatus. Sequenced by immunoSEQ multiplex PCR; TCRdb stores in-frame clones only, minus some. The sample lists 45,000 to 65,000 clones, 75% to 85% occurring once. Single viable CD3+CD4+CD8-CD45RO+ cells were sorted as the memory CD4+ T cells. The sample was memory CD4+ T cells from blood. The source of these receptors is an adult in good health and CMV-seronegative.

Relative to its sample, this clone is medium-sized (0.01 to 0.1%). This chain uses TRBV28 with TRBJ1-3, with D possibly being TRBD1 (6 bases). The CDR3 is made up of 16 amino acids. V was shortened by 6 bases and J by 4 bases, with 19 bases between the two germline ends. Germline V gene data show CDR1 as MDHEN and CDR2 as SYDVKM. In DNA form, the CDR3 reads TGTGCCAGCAGGATCCACCAGGGGACATCGGGAAACACCATATATTTT. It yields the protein CASRIHQGTSGNTIYF.

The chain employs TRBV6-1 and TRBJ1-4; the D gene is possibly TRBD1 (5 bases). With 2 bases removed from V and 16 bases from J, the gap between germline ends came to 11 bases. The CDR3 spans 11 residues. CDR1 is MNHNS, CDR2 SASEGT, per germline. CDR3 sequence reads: CASSESGTPFF. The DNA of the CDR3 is TGTGCCAGCAGTGAATCTGGGACGCCGTTTTTT.

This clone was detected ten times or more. This CDR3 reads CASSLVTRSGANVLTF. In DNA form, the CDR3 reads TGTGCCAGCAGCTTGGTAACCCGCTCTGGGGCCAACGTCCTGACTTTC. This sequence joins TRBV7-2 and TRBJ2-6; D remains ambiguous. CDR1 and CDR2 from the germline V gene are SGHTA and FQGNSA. The V and J ends lost 3 bases and 0 bases respectively, with 9 bases between them. The CDR3 contains 16 residues.

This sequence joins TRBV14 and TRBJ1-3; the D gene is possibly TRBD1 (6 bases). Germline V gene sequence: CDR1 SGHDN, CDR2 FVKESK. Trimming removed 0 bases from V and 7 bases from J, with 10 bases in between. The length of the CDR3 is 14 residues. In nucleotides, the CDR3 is TGTGCCAGCAGCCAAGATCGTAGGGGGAACACCATATATTTT. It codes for CASSQDRRGNTIYF. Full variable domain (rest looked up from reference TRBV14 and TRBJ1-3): EAGVTQFPSHSVIEKGQTVTLRCDPISGHDNLYWYRRVMGKEIKFLLHFVKESKQDESGMPNNRFLAERTGGTYSTLKVQPAELEDSGVYFCASSQDRRGNTIYFGEGSWLTVV.

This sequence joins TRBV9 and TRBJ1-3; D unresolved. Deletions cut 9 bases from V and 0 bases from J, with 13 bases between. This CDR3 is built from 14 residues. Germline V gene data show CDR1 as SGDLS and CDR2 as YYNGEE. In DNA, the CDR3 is TGTGCCACATCTAGGTCTCTCTCTGGAAACACCATATATTTT. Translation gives CATSRSLSGNTIYF.

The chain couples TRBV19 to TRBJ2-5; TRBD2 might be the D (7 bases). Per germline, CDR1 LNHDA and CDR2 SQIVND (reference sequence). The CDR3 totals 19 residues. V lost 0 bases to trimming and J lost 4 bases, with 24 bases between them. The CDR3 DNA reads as TGTGCCAGTAGTATAGATCGATCCCTCCACGGGGGGCGAAGAGAGACCCAGTACTTC. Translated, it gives CASSIDRSLHGGRRETQYF.

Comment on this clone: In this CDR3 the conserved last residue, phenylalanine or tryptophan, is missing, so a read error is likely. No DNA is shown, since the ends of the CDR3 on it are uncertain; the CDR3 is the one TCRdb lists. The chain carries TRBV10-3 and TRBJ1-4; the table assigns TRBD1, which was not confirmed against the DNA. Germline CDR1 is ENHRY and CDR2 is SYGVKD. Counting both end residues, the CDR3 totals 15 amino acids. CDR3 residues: CAISELVKGVTRGGE.

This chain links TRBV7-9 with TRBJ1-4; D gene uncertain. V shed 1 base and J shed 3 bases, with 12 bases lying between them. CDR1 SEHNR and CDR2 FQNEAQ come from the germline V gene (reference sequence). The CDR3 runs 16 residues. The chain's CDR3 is CASSLGLPAANEKLFF. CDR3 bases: TGTGCCAGCAGCTTAGGGCTGCCCGCGGCTAATGAAAAACTGTTTTTT.

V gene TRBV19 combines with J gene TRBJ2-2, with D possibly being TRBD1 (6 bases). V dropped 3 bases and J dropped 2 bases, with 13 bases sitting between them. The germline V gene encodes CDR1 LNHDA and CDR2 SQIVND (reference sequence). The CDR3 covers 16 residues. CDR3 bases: TGTGCCAGTAGTATCCCAGGGGCAGTAAACACCGGGGAGCTGTTTTTT. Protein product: CASSIPGAVNTGELFF.

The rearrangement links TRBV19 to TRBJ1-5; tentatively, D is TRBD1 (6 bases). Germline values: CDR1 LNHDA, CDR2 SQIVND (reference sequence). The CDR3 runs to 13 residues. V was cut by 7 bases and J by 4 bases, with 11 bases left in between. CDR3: CASTPTGNQPQHF. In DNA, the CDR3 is TGTGCCAGTACCCCGACAGGTAATCAGCCCCAGCATTTT. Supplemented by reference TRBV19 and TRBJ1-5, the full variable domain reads DGGITQSPKYLFRKEGQNVTLSCEQNLNHDAMYWYRQDPGQGLRLIYYSQIVNDFQKGDIAEGYSVSREKKESFPLTVTSAQKNPTAFYLCASTPTGNQPQHFGDGTRLSIL.

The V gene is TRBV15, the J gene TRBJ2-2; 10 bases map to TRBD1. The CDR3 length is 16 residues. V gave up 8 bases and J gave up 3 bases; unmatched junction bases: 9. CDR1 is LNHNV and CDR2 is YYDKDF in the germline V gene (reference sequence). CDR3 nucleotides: TGTGCCACCGACGCCAGGGGACAGGGGTACACCGGGGAGCTGTTTTTT. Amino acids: CATDARGQGYTGELFF.

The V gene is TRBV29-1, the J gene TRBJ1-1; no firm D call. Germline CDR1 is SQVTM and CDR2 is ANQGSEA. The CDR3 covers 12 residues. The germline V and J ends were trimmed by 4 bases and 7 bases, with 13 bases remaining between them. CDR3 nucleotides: TGCAGCGTTGGTCCCGGGAACCTTGAAGCTTTCTTT. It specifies CSVGPGNLEAFF.

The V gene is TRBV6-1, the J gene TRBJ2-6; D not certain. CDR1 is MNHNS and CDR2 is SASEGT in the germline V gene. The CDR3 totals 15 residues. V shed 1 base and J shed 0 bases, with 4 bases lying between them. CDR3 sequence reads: CASSEGFSGANVLTF. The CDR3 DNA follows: TGTGCCAGCAGTGAAGGCTTCTCTGGGGCCAACGTCCTGACTTTC.

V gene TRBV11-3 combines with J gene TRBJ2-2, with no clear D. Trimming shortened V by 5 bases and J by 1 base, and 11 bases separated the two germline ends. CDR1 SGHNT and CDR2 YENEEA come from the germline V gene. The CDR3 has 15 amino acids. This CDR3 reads CASSLRTVNTGELFF. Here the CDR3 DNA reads TGTGCCAGCAGCCTACGGACGGTGAACACCGGGGAGCTGTTTTTT.

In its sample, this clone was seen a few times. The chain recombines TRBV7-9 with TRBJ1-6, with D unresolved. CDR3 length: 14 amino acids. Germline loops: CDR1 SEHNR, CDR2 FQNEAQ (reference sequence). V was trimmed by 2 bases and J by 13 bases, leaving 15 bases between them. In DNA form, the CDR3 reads TGTGCCAGCAGCTTATCTTCCTCCTTGGGGCCCCTCCACTTT. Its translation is CASSLSSSLGPLHF.

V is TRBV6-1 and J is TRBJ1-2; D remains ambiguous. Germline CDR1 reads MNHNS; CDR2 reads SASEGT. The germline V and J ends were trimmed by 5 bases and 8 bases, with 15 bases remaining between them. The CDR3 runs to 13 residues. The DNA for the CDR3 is TGTGCCAGCAGTCCGAATCAAATGGGGGGCTACACCTTC. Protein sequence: CASSPNQMGGYTF.

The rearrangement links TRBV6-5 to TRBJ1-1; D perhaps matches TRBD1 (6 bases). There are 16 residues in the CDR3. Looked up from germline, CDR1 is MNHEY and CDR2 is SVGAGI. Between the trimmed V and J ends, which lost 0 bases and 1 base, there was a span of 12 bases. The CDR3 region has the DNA TGTGCCAGCAGTTACTCGAAACAGGGATCGAACACTGAAGCTTTCTTT. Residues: CASSYSKQGSNTEAFF.

The CDR3 sequence: CSVEAGSYYGYTF. The CDR3 nucleotides read TGCAGCGTTGAAGCAGGGTCGTACTATGGCTACACCTTC. The chain recombines TRBV29-1 with TRBJ1-2, with a tentative D call TRBD1 (5 bases). The CDR3 sequence is 13 residues long. Deletions cut 1 base from V and 3 bases from J, with 9 bases between. In germline, CDR1 is SQVTM, CDR2 ANQGSEA.

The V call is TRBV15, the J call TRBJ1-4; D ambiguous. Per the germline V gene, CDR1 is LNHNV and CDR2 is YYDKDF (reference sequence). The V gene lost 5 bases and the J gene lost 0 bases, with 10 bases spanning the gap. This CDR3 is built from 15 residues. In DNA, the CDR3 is TGTGCCACCAGCTTTCAAGTTGCAACTAATGAAAAACTGTTTTTT. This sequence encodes CATSFQVATNEKLFF.

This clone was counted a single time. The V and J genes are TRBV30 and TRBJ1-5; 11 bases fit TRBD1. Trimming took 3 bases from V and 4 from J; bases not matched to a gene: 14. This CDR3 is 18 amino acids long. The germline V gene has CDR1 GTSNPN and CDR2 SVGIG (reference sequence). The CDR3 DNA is TGTGCCTGGAGCCGGGACAGGGGGTCCGGAGGTGGGAATCAGCCCCAGCATTTT. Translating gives CAWSRDRGSGGGNQPQHF.

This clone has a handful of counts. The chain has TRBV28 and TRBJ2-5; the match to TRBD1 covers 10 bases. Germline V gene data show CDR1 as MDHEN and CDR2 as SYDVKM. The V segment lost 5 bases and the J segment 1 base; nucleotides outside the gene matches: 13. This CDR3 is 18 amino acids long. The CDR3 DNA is TGTGCCAGCAGTCTGATAATTCCCGGGACAGGGGCCCAAGAGACCCAGTACTTC. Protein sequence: CASSLIIPGTGAQETQYF.

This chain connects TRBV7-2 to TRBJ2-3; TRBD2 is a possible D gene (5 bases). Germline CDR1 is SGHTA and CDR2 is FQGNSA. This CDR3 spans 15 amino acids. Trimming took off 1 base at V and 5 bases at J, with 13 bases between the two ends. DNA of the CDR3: TGTGCCAGCAGCTTAGACGGGCTAGCATTAGATACGCAGTATTTT. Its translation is CASSLDGLALDTQYF.

CDR3 DNA sequence: TGTGCCAGCAGGGGAGGGAATAGCAATCAGCCCCAGCATTTT. Amino acids: CASRGGNSNQPQHF. The chain links TRBV2 to TRBJ1-5, with unresolved D. The CDR3 extends over 14 amino acids. CDR1 is SNHLY and CDR2 is FYNNEI in the germline V gene. The V end lost 6 bases, the J end lost 0 bases, and 9 bases lay between the germline ends.

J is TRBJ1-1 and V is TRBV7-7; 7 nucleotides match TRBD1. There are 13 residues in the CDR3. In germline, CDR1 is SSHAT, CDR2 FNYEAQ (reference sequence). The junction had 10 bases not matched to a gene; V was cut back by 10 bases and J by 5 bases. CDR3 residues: CATIGGVGTEAFF. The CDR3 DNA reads TGTGCCACCATAGGGGGCGTAGGGACTGAAGCTTTCTTT.

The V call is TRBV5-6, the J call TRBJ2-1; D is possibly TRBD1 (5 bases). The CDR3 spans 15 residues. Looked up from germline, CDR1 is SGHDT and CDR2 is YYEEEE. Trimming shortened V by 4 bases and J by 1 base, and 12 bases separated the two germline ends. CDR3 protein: CASSPQDHSYNEQFF. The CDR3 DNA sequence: TGTGCCAGCAGCCCACAGGACCATTCCTACAATGAGCAGTTCTTC.